Listed below are T cell receptor beta chains from one sample, sequenced in a study of blood T cell repertoires in COVID-19. Using immunoSEQ multiplex PCR, the repertoire was profiled, and TCRdb retains in-frame clones only, with some absent. The data hold fewer than 110,000 clones, with around 87% observed a single time. Source material: peripheral blood. These receptors were obtained from a woman between 25 and 40 years old with acute or convalescent COVID-19. Each CDR3 is given with its conserved first and last residue. Fields, in order: V gene, clone size, D gene, J gene, CDR3 protein, CDR3 DNA. A D gene is named only where the DNA matches it firmly. Clone sizes are given selectively: once, few, many, or a class where the clone is expanded.

V gene: TRBV19; clone size: NA; D gene: NA; J gene: TRBJ1-3; CDR3 protein: CASSITGTSGNTIYF; CDR3 DNA: TGTGCCAGTAGTATAACAGGGACTAGTGGAAACACCATATATTTT
V gene: TRBV6-5; clone size: NA; D gene: NA; J gene: TRBJ1-2; CDR3 protein: CASHDGDYGYTF; CDR3 DNA: TGTGCCAGCCACGACGGGGACTATGGCTACACCTTC
V gene: TRBV6-2/TRBV6-3; clone size: NA; D gene: TRBD1; J gene: TRBJ1-5; CDR3 protein: CASSLQGGQPQHF; CDR3 DNA: TGTGCCAGCAGTTTACAGGGGGGTCAGCCCCAGCATTTT
V gene: TRBV6-5; clone size: NA; D gene: NA; J gene: TRBJ2-7; CDR3 protein: CASTQGFGYEQYF; CDR3 DNA: TGTGCCTCCACCCAGGGGTTCGGCTACGAGCAGTACTTC
V gene: TRBV5-1; clone size: NA; D gene: NA; J gene: TRBJ1-3; CDR3 protein: CASSLMDTLSGNTIYF; CDR3 DNA: TGCGCCAGCAGCTTGATGGACACACTCTCTGGAAACACCATATATTTT
V gene: TRBV10-2; clone size: NA; D gene: NA; J gene: TRBJ1-6; CDR3 protein: CASSTGGGVSPLHF; CDR3 DNA: TGCGCCAGCAGCACAGGCGGGGGGGTTTCACCCCTCCACTTT
V gene: TRBV7-9; clone size: NA; D gene: TRBD2; J gene: TRBJ2-5; CDR3 protein: CASSLAGGETQYF; CDR3 DNA: TGTGCCAGCAGCTTAGCCGGGGGGGAGACCCAGTACTTC
V gene: TRBV10-3; clone size: NA; D gene: TRBD2; J gene: TRBJ2-7; CDR3 protein: CATTSGVTYEQYF; CDR3 DNA: TGTGCCACCACTAGCGGGGTAACCTACGAGCAGTACTTC
V gene: TRBV5-6; clone size: NA; D gene: NA; J gene: TRBJ1-1; CDR3 protein: CASSPDMHTEAFF; CDR3 DNA: TGTGCCAGCAGCCCGGACATGCACACTGAAGCTTTCTTT
V gene: TRBV19; clone size: NA; D gene: TRBD1; J gene: TRBJ1-6; CDR3 protein: CASSPLDRGDSPLHF; CDR3 DNA: TGTGCCAGTAGCCCCTTGGACAGGGGAGATTCACCCCTCCACTTT
V gene: TRBV7-6; clone size: NA; D gene: NA; J gene: TRBJ1-4; CDR3 protein: CASSSTTNEKLFF; CDR3 DNA: TGTGCCAGCAGCTCTACAACTAATGAAAAACTGTTTTTT
V gene: TRBV30; clone size: NA; D gene: NA; J gene: TRBJ1-1; CDR3 protein: CAWSVGGNTEAFF; CDR3 DNA: TGTGCCTGGAGTGTAGGAGGGAACACTGAAGCTTTCTTT
V gene: TRBV27; clone size: NA; D gene: NA; J gene: TRBJ1-2; CDR3 protein: CASSPIRGVSGYTF; CDR3 DNA: TGTGCCAGCAGTCCGATCAGGGGCGTAAGTGGCTACACCTTC
V gene: TRBV3-1/TRBV3-2; clone size: once; D gene: NA; J gene: TRBJ2-2; CDR3 protein: CASSRQPWGTGELFF; CDR3 DNA: TGTGCCAGCAGTAGACAGCCCTGGGGCACCGGGGAGCTGTTTTTT
V gene: TRBV18; clone size: few; D gene: TRBD1; J gene: TRBJ1-5; CDR3 protein: CASSPDRGGNQPQHF; CDR3 DNA: TGTGCCAGCTCACCCGACAGGGGCGGGAATCAGCCCCAGCATTTT
V gene: TRBV18; clone size: NA; D gene: TRBD1; J gene: TRBJ1-4; CDR3 protein: CASSTLTGGEKLFF; CDR3 DNA: TGTGCCAGCTCAACACTGACAGGGGGTGAAAAACTGTTTTTT
V gene: TRBV10-1; clone size: NA; D gene: TRBD2; J gene: TRBJ2-3; CDR3 protein: CASSDGGVANTQYF; CDR3 DNA: TGCGCCAGCAGTGATGGGGGGGTCGCAAATACGCAGTATTTT